Listed here are 5 T cell receptor beta chains from one sample, sequenced in a study of cytomegalovirus exposure and HLA in healthy donors. Use of 60 Vbeta and 13 Jbeta primers characterized the PCR. TCRdb's table, derived via immunoSEQ multiplex PCR, lists solely in-frame clones and lacks some. The sample contains 60,000 to 90,000 clones, about two thirds of which appear only once. Sample: PBMCs. The receptors were sampled from a woman aged 45-65 years in good health and CMV-seropositive.

This clone was counted once. This sequence joins TRBV27 and TRBJ1-3, with D hard to call. Germline V gene sequence: CDR1 MNHEY, CDR2 SMNVEV (reference sequence). CDR3 length: 14 residues. V lost 5 bases and J 0 bases, leaving 8 bases between the germline ends. CDR3: CASSPQISGNTIYF. The CDR3 DNA follows: TGTGCCAGCAGTCCACAAATCTCTGGAAACACCATATATTTT.

The chain joins TRBV9 to TRBJ2-7; 12 nucleotides agree with TRBD2. V gave up 4 bases and J gave up 3 bases; unmatched junction bases: 8. CDR1 is SGDLS, CDR2 YYNGEE, per germline. This CDR3 has 16 residues. The CDR3 loop is CASSPRLAGVNYEQYF. Written as DNA, the CDR3 is TGTGCCAGCAGCCCCCGACTAGCGGGAGTTAACTACGAGCAGTACTTC.

The chain is built from TRBV19 and TRBJ1-1, with 7 bases aligning to TRBD1. There are 14 residues in the CDR3. Germline-derived CDR1 and CDR2 are LNHDA and SQIVND (reference sequence). V lost 4 bases, J lost 4 bases, and 6 bases stayed unmatched. CDR3 region: CASSTGTAITEAFF. The CDR3 DNA follows: TGTGCCAGTAGTACCGGGACAGCTATCACTGAAGCTTTCTTT.

This clone occurred a few times. The chain couples TRBV18 to TRBJ1-3; 7 bases line up with TRBD1. CDR3 length: 16 amino acids. CDR1 KGHSH and CDR2 LQKENI come from the germline V gene. The V segment lost 5 bases and the J segment 0 bases; nucleotides outside the gene matches: 7. DNA of the CDR3: TGTGCCAGCTCATCGGCGGGACAGTACTCTGGAAACACCATATATTTT. Translated, it gives CASSSAGQYSGNTIYF.

The CDR3 spells CSVTETEAFF. In DNA form, the CDR3 reads TGCAGCGTGACAGAGACCGAAGCTTTCTTT. This chain joins TRBV29-1 and TRBJ1-1; tentatively, D is TRBD1 (5 bases). The germline V gene encodes CDR1 SQVTM and CDR2 ANQGSEA. V was cut by 6 bases and J by 8 bases, with 10 bases left in between. The CDR3 contains 10 residues.